This T cell receptor beta chain was identified during a study of molecular identifiers for immune sequencing clone quantification. Study background: In replicates, RNA taken from approximately 20,000 or 98,000 naive CD8 cells was divided five ways, and four portions underwent sequencing.

Libraries used about 19,000 to 1,000,000 sorted naive CD8 T cells and 10%, 30% or 50% RNA input. Naive CD8 T cells were sorted, and the gate applied was CD8+CD4-CCR7+CD45RA+. Findings of the study overall: Highly expanded clone sizes could be underestimated through barcode sharing by identical TCR molecules.

One entry per CDR3 protein, called by TCRdb with MiXCR from the PCR reads. The table has tens of thousands of distinct CDR3 sequences, just over 35% seen once. V lost 0 bases, J lost 1 base, and 10 bases lay in between. Germline loops: CDR1 SGHVS, CDR2 FQNEAQ. The CDR3 is 16 residues long. The sample holds many counts of this clonotype. Antigen: not known. What was sequenced was naive CD8+ T cells from blood, with Jurkat cell RNA spiked in. Subset: FACS-sorted CD8+CD4-CCR7+CD45RA+ naive T cells. The source is a human donor in good health. Some libraries in this study had Jurkat cell RNA spiked in. V usage is TRBV7-8 and J usage is TRBJ1-5; D gene ambiguous. The DNA for the CDR3 is TGTGCCAGCAGCTTAGCTGTCTTGGGAAGCAATCAGCCCCAGCATTTT. Translation gives CASSLAVLGSNQPQHF.